The TCR beta chain described here comes from a study of regulatory T cells in long-lasting Graves disease (dated by TCRdb to the early 2020s). For the study in its entirety: Persistent Graves' disease was defined as persistently positive TSH receptor autoantibodies together with antithyroid drug treatment for over 5 years. Persistent Graves' disease patients were compared with newly diagnosed Graves' disease patients by peripheral blood TCR sequencing and RNA sequencing. The study was registered as a clinical trial and conducted in China. TCR sequencing covered 13 persistent and 20 or so newly diagnosed Graves' disease patients, some 35 samples in total. In the clinical cohort, patients with persistent Graves' disease had used antithyroid drugs for an average of around 10 years. Study-level results and caveats: TRBV28, TRBJ1-2 and TRBJ2-5 were preferentially used in persistent disease, while TRBV20-1 and TRBJ2-1 were favored in newly diagnosed disease. Sequencing and analysis were restricted to the TCR beta chain. Compared with newly diagnosed patients, patients with persistent Graves' disease had lower TCR Shannon entropy and fewer highly expanded clones, which suggests clonal expansion. Persistent patients shared more public clonotypes among themselves (2,741) than newly diagnosed patients did (over 950). The small sample size was acknowledged by the authors as a limitation that may reduce accuracy. Peripheral blood alone was examined, since thyroid tissue, which constituted the primary lesion, could not be accessed.

This clonotype was counted many times. Its antigen is still unknown. No quality values exist for individual bases; no much larger clone is one base distant. V lost 5 bases and J lost 4 bases; the stretch between them is 14 bases long. From the germline V gene, CDR1 is SGHTA and CDR2 is FQGNSA. Measured from the cysteine to the phenylalanine, the CDR3 is 14 residues long. The CDR3 DNA has 42 bases and is translated from base 1. The library was produced with multiplex PCR. Data came from an Illumina HiSeq 4000. To build TCR beta libraries, CDR3 regions were amplified by Arm-PCR using iRepertoire HTBI primers. PCR products were gel purified before sequencing. As for the authors' bioinformatics: Across samples, 60 to 80 TRBV and 13 to 15 TRBJ segments were identified and used for gene usage analysis of CDR3 amino acid clonotypes. COPE and FqMerger were used to merge filtered high-quality paired reads into contigs. BLAST was used to align contigs to IMGT TRBV, TRBD and TRBJ reference genes, and CDR3 was defined according to IMGT. Any clonotype with a frequency above 0.1% was counted as a highly expanded clone. Shannon entropy served as the measure of repertoire diversity, while the Gini coefficient captured V-J evenness. Public clonotypes were defined as clonotypes shared by more than one individual. TCRdb handled the public reads itself, with Q25 trimming in fastp and clone calling in MiXCR, and kept productive beta chains. Duplicate CDR3 protein sequences are folded into a single record with the most common DNA and genes. The V and J calls come from TCRdb's annotation, not from the publication. Here the sample has about 470,000 distinct CDR3 sequences; less than 25% occur a single time. Approximately 7.8% of the sample belongs to the ten largest clones.

The sample's time point label, in plain terms: persistent/refractory GD, antithyroid drugs over 5 years with positive TRAb. RNA was extracted from PBMCs in TRIzol for both TCR sequencing and RNA sequencing. The diagnosis of Graves' disease was made according to American Thyroid Association guidelines. Patients for the study were recruited at an endocrinology department in Xi'an, China. From each patient, around 8.3 milliliters of peripheral blood was collected into an EDTA anticoagulant tube. Ficoll Paque Plus density gradient separation was used to isolate PBMCs, and no additional T cell sorting was done. An Agilent 2100 Bioanalyzer and agarose gel were used to assess RNA quality, and a NanoDrop 2000 was used to measure RNA concentration.

This TCR was recovered from a female donor with Graves disease. The sequencing here drew on peripheral blood mononuclear cells (PBMCs), taken when the disease was refractory, from a patient treated with antithyroid drugs. This sequence uses TRBV7-2 and TRBJ1-2; a weak D assignment points to TRBD1 (6 bases agree). The CDR3 reads as follows: CASSRGPDVYGYTF. The nucleotides read TGTGCCAGCAGCCGGGGGCCAGATGTCTATGGCTACACCTTC. The reference TRBV7-2 and TRBJ1-2 proteins fill in what lies around the CDR3, so the full variable domain reads GAGVSQSPSNKVTEKGKDVELRCDPISGHTALYWYRQSLGQGLEFLIYFQGNSAPDKSGLPSDRFSAERTGGSVSTLTIQRTQQEDSAVYLCASSRGPDVYGYTFGSGTRLTVV.